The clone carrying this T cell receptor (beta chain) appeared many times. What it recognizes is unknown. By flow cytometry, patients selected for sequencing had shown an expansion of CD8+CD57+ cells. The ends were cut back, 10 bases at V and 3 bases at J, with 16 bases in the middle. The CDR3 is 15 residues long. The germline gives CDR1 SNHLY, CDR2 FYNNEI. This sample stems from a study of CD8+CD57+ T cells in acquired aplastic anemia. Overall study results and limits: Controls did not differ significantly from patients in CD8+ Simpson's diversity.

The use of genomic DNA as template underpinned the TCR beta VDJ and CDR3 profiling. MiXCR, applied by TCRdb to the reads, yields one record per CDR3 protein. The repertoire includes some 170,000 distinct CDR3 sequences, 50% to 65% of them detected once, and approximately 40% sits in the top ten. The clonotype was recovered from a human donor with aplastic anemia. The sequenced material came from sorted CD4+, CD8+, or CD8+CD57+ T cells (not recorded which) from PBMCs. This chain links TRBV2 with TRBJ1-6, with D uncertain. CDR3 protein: CAILASSGYNSPLHF. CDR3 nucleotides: TGTGCCATCCTCGCCTCCTCGGGCTATAATTCACCCCTCCACTTT.